This T cell receptor beta chain originates from a study of blood T cell repertoires in COVID-19. Whole-study context: Whether acute or convalescent, the COVID-19 samples came from the United States, Italy and Spain.

The cohort comprised adults aged 18 to 89 years residing in some 24 US areas. Original data processing: Scientists estimated how many nucleated cells there were by amplifying reference gene primers. The assay was immunoSEQ multiplex PCR, and TCRdb's table has in-frame clones only and misses some. For V, J and clone size, that table is used; D and trimming come from the DNA. Of roughly 330,000 clones detected, around 87% appear once; the ten largest clones hold 5.3%. Sequences were obtained from PBMCs or T cells enriched from blood (not recorded which). The TCR originated in a woman in her 30s who had recovered from COVID-19.

In nucleotides, the CDR3 is TGTGCCAGCAGCAGTCCTCCCGGGGGGCTGGGGGAGACAGATACGCAGTATTTT. As protein: CASSSPPGGLGETDTQYF. This chain links TRBV21-1 with TRBJ2-3; TRBD2, the table's D call, was not compared with the DNA. TRBV21-1 is assigned pseudogene status. The CDR3 loop spans 18 amino acids.